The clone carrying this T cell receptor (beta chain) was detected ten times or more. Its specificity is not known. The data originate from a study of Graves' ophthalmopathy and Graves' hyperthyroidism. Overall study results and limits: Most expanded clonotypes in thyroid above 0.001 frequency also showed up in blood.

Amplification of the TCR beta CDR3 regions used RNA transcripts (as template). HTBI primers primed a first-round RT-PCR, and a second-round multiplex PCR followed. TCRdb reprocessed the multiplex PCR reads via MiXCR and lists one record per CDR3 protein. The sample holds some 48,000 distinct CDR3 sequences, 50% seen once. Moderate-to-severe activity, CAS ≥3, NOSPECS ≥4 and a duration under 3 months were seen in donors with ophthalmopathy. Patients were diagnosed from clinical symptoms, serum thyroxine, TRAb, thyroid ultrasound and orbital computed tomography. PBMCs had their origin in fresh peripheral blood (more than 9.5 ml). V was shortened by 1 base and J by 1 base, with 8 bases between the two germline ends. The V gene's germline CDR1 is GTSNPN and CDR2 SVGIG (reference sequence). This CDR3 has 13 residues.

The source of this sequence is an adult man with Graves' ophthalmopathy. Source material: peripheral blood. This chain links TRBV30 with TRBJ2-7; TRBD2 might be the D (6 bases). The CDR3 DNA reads TGTGCCTGGAGTGGTGGGGGGTCCTACGAGCAGTACTTC. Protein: CAWSGGGSYEQYF.